Listed below are T cell receptor beta chains from one sample, sequenced in a study of CD8 T cells in Susac syndrome. TCRdb called the immunoSEQ multiplex PCR reads again in MiXCR, with one record for every CDR3 protein. The table includes 200,000 or so distinct CDR3 sequences, around 95% detected once. The material sequenced was CD4+ T cells from PBMCs. The receptors originated from a human donor with multiple sclerosis. CDR3s include the opening cysteine and the closing phenylalanine or tryptophan.

CDR3 length	V gene	CDR3 protein
16	TRBV18	CASSRAGGAPLYEQYF
13	TRBV9	CASSGQGGQPQHF
14	TRBV5-4	CASRGRTAAYGYTF
16	TRBV9	CASSVHQGWNTGELFF
12	TRBV2	CASSAQGHEQYF
13	TRBV30	CAWSVGQQETQYF
12	TRBV27	CASGLPRSPLHF
10	TRBV7-9	CSSQGDTQYF
12	TRBV29-1	CSVGWLEDEQYF
12	TRBV12-3/TRBV12-4	CASRTSYGAQYF
16	TRBV14	CASSQGAGSFGRELFF
13	TRBV6-2/TRBV6-3	CASTAGGLETQYF
15	TRBV24-1	CATSDPRDSHQPQHF
14	TRBV5-1	CASSLVGQTLEQYF
17	TRBV2	CASSYTLSGGGQYEQYF
15	TRBV7-2	CASSLVAGPTYEQYF
13	TRBV2	CASSAGYNYGYTF
14	TRBV27	CASSFGLQGNEQFF
18	TRBV12-5	CASGLVSGDSGGNQPQHF
13	TRBV7-7	CASSKLGGHTQYF
13	TRBV29-1	CSVTRRLSTEAFF
15	TRBV20-1	CSVSLGTGGTDTQYF